This TCR beta chain is drawn from a study of shared clonotypes between healthy human individuals (dated by TCRdb to 2018 to 2021). With respect to the entire study: Three men and two women, aged 18 to 49 years, made up the cohort. For each donor, three plates each were used for CD4 naive and CD4 memory, two plates were used for CD8 naive, and one plate was used for CD8 memory. To estimate repertoire size and how much clonotypes are shared between individuals, the study performed deep sequencing of blood TCR repertoires from roughly five healthy adults. To increase sequencing depth and limit assay-specific biases, TCR repertoire library preparation and sequencing were carried out by different laboratories using diverse techniques. Between about 0.9 and 8.9 billion PBMCs per donor were obtained by leukapheresis. On the study overall, not on this receptor specifically: Pairwise subsampling indicated that sequencing depth was expected to affect the degree of clonotype sharing among donors. Sampling was limited to blood, and TCR repertoires in tissue likely differ from TCR repertoires in blood. Incomplete sequencing was indicated by rarefaction of sorted-subset datasets, despite the large sequencing depth. Across a handful of donors, approximately 5% of naive CD4, over 3% of naive CD8, around 2.1% of memory CD4, and approximately 0.42% of memory CD8 clonotypes were shared. Clonotypes shared by all four sorted-subset donors showed higher generation probabilities than non-shared clonotypes. Because the study included only a small number of donors, the genetic and exposure-history diversity represented was limited. Estimated clonotype richness was generally larger for naive than for memory subsets.

Notes on this clone: Its antigen is currently not known. Per-base quality was not reported, and no clone a single base away is much larger than it.

Using the deep immunoSEQ assay, multiplex PCR amplified TCR CDR3 regions from genomic DNA. For each cell subset, the extracted genomic DNA was distributed evenly across all wells of several immunoSEQ 96-well plates, and each plate served as one replicate. For sorted subsets, roughly 200 ng of genomic DNA, equivalent to roughly 30,000 T cell genomes, went into each replicate PCR. Purified libraries were measured with a Qubit 3.0 fluorometer, size-checked on a Bioanalyzer 2100, and measured again with the KAPA Library Quantification kit. Every immunoSEQ 96-well plate was sequenced on a dedicated single-read 150-cycle Illumina NextSeq 550 flow cell. The study's processing was this. Because only junctional sequences without quality scores were contained in the immunoSEQ output, filtering matching that applied to full-length reads could not be performed. To assign V/J genes and CDR3, sequences were annotated against IMGT germline references using PyIR, a Python wrapper for IgBLAST v1.9. Reads with weak V/J assignments (E-value above 1e-6), missing CDR3, stop codons, out-of-frame junctions, or ambiguous translated residues were removed. A V3J clonotype was defined by an identical inferred V gene, J gene, and CDR3 amino acid sequence. Percentage overlap between repertoires was computed as shared unique clonotypes divided by the size of the smaller repertoire. Richness of each repertoire was evaluated using RTK rarefaction, the Chao1 estimator, and Recon v2.1 estimates of unobserved clonotypes. Generation probabilities for all TCRbeta clonotypes obtained by the gDNA method from several donors were computed using OLGA. TCRdb holds this immuneACCESS table with in-frame rearrangements only. Some clones are missing; in checked studies, unresolved V genes explain under half, and the rest has no known cause. V and J calls and clone size are those listed in that table; D and trimming were worked out from the DNA. This sample holds 950,000 to 1,100,000 clones; about 76% were observed only once. Roughly 1.4% of the sample lies in the top ten.

From its cysteine to its phenylalanine, the CDR3 spans 16 amino acids. CDR3 DNA is the only sequence kept; it has 48 bases, read in frame from the first base. The V end loses 5 bases and the J end loses 4 bases, and a stretch of 18 bases separates them. As encoded in the germline V gene (reference sequence), CDR1 is MNHNY while CDR2 is SVGAGI. The donors were healthy, HIV-negative adults who had no recently reported acute infections or vaccinations. Every donor was a Caucasian adult residing in Nashville, Tennessee, USA. CD4+ T cells were enriched by magnetic negative selection, after which naive cells were positively selected on CD45RA and the negative fraction was taken as the memory subset. Blood was obtained by leukapheresis, after which PBMCs were separated by Ficoll-Histopaque density gradient centrifugation and cryopreserved in liquid nitrogen vapor phase. Analytical flow cytometry was used to check the purity and quantity of every magnetically sorted T cell population. Each sorted fraction had its genomic DNA isolated and then quantified by UV absorbance on a Nanodrop 2000c.

The source material was memory CD4+ T cells sorted from blood. The sample's cell subset or site label is to be understood as: CD45RA-negative fraction. Rearrangement joined TRBV6-6 to TRBJ1-5, with no reliable assignment of the D segment. The receptor's source is a man between 18 and 35 years old in good health. The encoded CDR3 is CASSHSTTSKNQPQHF. The sequenced DNA is TGTGCCAGCAGTCATTCGACAACGAGTAAGAATCAGCCCCAGCATTTT.